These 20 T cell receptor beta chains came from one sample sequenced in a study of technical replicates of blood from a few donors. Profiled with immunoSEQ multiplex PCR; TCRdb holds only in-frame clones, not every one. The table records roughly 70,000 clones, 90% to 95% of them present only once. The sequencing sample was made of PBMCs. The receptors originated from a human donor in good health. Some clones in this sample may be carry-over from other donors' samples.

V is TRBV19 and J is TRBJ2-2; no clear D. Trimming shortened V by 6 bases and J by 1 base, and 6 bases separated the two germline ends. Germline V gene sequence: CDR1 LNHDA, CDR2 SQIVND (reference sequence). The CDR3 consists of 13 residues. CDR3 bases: TGTGCCAGTAGAATACAGAACACCGGGGAGCTGTTTTTT. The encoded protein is CASRIQNTGELFF.

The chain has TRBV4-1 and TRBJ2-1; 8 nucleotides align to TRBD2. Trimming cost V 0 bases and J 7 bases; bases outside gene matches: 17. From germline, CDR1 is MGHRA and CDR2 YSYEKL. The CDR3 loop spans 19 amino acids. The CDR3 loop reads CASSQDPRGGAGVRNEQFF. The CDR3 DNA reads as TGCGCCAGCAGCCAAGATCCCCGGGGGGGAGCGGGGGTCCGAAATGAGCAGTTCTTC.

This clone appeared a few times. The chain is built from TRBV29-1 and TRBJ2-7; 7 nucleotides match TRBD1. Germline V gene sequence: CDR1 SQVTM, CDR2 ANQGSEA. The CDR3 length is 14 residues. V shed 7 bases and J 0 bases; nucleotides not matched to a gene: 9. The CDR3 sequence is CSALTRDSSYEQYF. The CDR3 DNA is TGCAGCGCCCTGACACGGGACAGCTCCTACGAGCAGTACTTC.

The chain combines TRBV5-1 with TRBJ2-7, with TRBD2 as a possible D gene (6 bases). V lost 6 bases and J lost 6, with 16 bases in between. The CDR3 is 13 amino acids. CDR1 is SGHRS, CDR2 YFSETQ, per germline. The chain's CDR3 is CASKNTSKSEQYF. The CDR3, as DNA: TGCGCCAGCAAGAACACTAGCAAAAGCGAGCAGTACTTC.

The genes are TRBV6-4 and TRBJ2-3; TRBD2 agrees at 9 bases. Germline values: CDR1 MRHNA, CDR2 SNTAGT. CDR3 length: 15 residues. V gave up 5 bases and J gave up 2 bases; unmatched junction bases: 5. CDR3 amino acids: CASSRTSEPTDTQYF. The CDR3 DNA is TGTGCCAGCAGTAGGACTAGCGAGCCCACAGATACGCAGTATTTT.

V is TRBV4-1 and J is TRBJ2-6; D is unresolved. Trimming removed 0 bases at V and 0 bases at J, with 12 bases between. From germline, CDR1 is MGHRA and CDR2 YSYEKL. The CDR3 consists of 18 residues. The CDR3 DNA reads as TGCGCCAGCAGCCAAGACCCCCCCAACATCTCTGGGGCCAACGTCCTGACTTTC. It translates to CASSQDPPNISGANVLTF.

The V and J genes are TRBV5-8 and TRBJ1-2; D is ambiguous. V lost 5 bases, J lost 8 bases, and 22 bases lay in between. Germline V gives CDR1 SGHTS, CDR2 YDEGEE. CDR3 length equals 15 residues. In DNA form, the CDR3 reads TGTGCCAGCAGTTTACCCCGGGATCTCTATGTGGGCTACACCTTC. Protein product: CASSLPRDLYVGYTF.

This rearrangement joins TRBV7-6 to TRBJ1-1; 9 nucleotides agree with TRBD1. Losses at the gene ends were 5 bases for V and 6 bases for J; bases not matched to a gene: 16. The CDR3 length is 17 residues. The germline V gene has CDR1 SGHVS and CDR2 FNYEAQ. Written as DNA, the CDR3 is TGTGCCAGCAGCAAATTTCCGGGACAGGGTATTACGGCTGAAGCTTTCTTT. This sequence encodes CASSKFPGQGITAEAFF.

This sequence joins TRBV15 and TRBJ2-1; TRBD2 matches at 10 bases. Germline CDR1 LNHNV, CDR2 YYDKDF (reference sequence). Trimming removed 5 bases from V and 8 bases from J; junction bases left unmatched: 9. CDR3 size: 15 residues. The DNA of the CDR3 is TGTGCCACCAGCCGGGGTAGCGGGGGGACCTATGAGCAGTTCTTC. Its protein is CATSRGSGGTYEQFF.

CDR3 in DNA: TGTGCCAGCAGCTTGGGGTCAGGGTCTCTCTATGGCTACACCTTC. Translation gives CASSLGSGSLYGYTF. The chain has TRBV5-5 and TRBJ1-2; D is possibly TRBD1 (5 bases). Germline CDR1 SGHKS, CDR2 YYEKEE (reference sequence). V was clipped by 0 bases and J by 4 bases, with 13 bases between them. The CDR3 runs 15 residues.

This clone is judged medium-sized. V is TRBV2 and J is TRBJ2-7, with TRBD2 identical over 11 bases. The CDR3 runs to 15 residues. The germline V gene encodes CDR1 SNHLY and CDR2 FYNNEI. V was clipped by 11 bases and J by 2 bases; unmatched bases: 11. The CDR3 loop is CASRRGTSGTYEQYF. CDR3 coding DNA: TGTGCCTCACGCCGGGGGACTAGCGGCACCTACGAGCAGTACTTC.

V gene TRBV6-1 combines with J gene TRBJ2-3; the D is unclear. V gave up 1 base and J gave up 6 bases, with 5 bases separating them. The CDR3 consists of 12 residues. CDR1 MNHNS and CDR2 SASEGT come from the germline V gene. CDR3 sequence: CASSEVLDTQYF. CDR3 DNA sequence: TGTGCCAGCAGTGAAGTACTGGATACGCAGTATTTT.

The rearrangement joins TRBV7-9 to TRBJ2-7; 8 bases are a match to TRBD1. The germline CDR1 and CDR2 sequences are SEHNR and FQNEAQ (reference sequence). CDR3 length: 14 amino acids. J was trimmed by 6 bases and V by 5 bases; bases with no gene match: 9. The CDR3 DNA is TGTGCCAGCAGCCCAGGACAGGGTAAGGCCGAGCAGTACTTC. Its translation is CASSPGQGKAEQYF.

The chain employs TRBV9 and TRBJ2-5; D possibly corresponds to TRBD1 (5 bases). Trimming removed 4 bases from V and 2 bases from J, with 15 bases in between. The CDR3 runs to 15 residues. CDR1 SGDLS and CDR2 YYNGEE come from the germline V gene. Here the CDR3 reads CASSSGLGLQETQYF. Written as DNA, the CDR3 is TGTGCCAGCAGCTCAGGGTTAGGCCTACAAGAGACCCAGTACTTC.

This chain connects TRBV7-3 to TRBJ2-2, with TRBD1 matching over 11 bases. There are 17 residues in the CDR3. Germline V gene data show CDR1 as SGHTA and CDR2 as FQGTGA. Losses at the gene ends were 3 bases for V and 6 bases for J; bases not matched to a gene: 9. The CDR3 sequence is CASSFTGTGGLAGELFF. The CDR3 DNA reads TGTGCCAGCAGCTTTACCGGGACAGGGGGATTAGCCGGGGAGCTGTTTTTT.

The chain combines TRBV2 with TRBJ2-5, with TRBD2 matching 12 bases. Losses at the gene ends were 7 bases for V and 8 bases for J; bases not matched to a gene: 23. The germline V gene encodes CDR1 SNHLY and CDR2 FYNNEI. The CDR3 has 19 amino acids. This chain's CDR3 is CASTYALWTSGMGWGTQYF. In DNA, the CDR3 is TGTGCCAGCACTTACGCCCTCTGGACTAGCGGGATGGGGTGGGGTACCCAGTACTTC.

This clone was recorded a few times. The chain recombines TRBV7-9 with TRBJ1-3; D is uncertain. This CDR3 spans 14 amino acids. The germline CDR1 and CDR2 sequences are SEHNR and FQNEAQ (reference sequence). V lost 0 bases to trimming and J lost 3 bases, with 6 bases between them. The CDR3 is CASSLAGRGNTIYF. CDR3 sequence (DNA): TGTGCCAGCAGCTTAGCGGGCCGTGGAAACACCATATATTTT.

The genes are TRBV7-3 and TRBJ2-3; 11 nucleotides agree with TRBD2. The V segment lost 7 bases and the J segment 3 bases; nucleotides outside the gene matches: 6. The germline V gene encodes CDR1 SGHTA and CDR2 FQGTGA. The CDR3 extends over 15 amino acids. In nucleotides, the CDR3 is TGTGCCAGCACGTTAGCGGGGGGGCCGACAGATACGCAGTATTTT. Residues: CASTLAGGPTDTQYF.

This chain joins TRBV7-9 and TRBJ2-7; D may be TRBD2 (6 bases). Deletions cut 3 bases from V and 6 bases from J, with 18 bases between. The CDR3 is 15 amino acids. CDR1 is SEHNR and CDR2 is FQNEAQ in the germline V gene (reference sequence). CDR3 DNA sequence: TGTGCCAGCAGCTTCAGGGAGGTGCCGGGCTCCGAGCAGTACTTC. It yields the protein CASSFREVPGSEQYF.

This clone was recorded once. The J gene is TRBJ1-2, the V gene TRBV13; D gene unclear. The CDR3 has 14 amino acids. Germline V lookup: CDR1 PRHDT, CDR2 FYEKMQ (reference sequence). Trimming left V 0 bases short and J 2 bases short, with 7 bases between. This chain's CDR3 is CASSLGQVNYGYTF. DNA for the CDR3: TGTGCCAGCAGCTTAGGGCAGGTAAACTATGGCTACACCTTC.